This entry lists 21 T cell receptor beta chains sequenced from one sample in a study of blood T cells in healthy people across ages. Sample-barcoded 5' priming and a J-beta primer mix drove a second PCR of about 6 to 11 cycles. Each CDR3 protein is one row after TCRdb ran MiXCR on the 5' RACE reads. The repertoire includes 920,000 or so distinct CDR3 sequences, 40% to 50% of them detected once, and over 15% sits in the top ten. The sequenced sample consisted of blood. The receptors here all came from a woman aged 60-75 years in good health.

This clonotype was detected a few times. CDR3 residues: CAISESSVYTF. The CDR3 DNA sequence: TGTGCCATCAGTGAGTCGTCGGTCTACACCTTC. The gene calls are TRBV10-3 and TRBJ1-2; D uncertain. The V end lost 0 bases, the J end lost 10 bases, and 6 bases lay between the germline ends. CDR1 is ENHRY, CDR2 SYGVKD, per germline. CDR3 length equals 11 residues.

The chain joins TRBV7-9 to TRBJ2-1; perhaps TRBD1 as D (5 bases). The germline gives CDR1 SEHNR, CDR2 FQNEAQ (reference sequence). The CDR3 length is 14 residues. The V end was cut by 0 bases, the J end by 4 bases, with 7 bases between. In nucleotides, the CDR3 is TGTGCCAGCAGCTTAGCGGACAAGTACAATGAGCAGTTCTTC. Its protein is CASSLADKYNEQFF.

This chain's CDR3 is CASSAVATWGREQYF. The CDR3 DNA is TGTGCCAGCAGTGCCGTGGCCACTTGGGGTAGGGAGCAGTACTTC. This chain connects TRBV28 to TRBJ2-5; tentative D call: TRBD2 (5 bases). The CDR3 extends over 15 amino acids. V was cut by 5 bases and J by 11 bases, with 24 bases left in between. Germline CDR1 MDHEN, CDR2 SYDVKM.

V and J are TRBV7-6 and TRBJ2-5, with D unresolved. Trimming stripped 2 bases from V and 2 bases from J, with 15 bases between. CDR1 is SGHVS and CDR2 is FNYEAQ in the germline V gene. The CDR3 is 16 amino acids. The CDR3 spells CASSLFELARQETQYF. The CDR3 DNA sequence: TGTGCCAGCAGCTTATTCGAGCTCGCGCGGCAAGAGACCCAGTACTTC.

V usage is TRBV11-3 and J usage is TRBJ2-3, with D possibly called TRBD1 or TRBD2 (7 bases each). The CDR3 totals 16 residues. CDR1 is SGHNT and CDR2 is YENEEA in the germline V gene. Trimming stripped 1 base from V and 2 bases from J, with 13 bases between. The DNA of the CDR3 is TGTGCCAGCAGCTTAGGGGAGGGGGCGACCACAGATACGCAGTATTTT. Protein: CASSLGEGATTDTQYF.

This clonotype showed up many times. V usage is TRBV12-3 or TRBV12-4 and J usage is TRBJ2-5; 8 bases map to TRBD2. The trim removed 3 bases at V and 13 bases at J, leaving 4 bases unmatched. The CDR3 consists of 11 residues. This CDR3 is CASSFGRDLYF. The CDR3 DNA sequence: TGTGCCAGCAGTTTCGGGAGGGACTTGTACTTC.

The V call is TRBV27, the J call TRBJ2-1; 16 bases are a match to TRBD2. The CDR3 runs 15 residues. Trimming removed 6 bases from V and 9 bases from J; junction bases left unmatched: 5. The germline CDR1 and CDR2 sequences are MNHEY and SMNVEV (reference sequence). The CDR3 protein is CASSTGTSGRVEQFF. For the CDR3, the DNA is TGTGCCAGCAGCACCGGGACTAGCGGGAGGGTTGAGCAGTTCTTC.

The chain recombines TRBV27 with TRBJ2-7; 7 bases are shared with TRBD2. With 6 bases clipped from V and 3 bases from J, the junction kept 14 bases outside the gene matches. Germline V gene lookup returns CDR1 MNHEY and CDR2 SMNVEV (reference sequence). The CDR3 is made up of 16 amino acids. This CDR3 is CASRHLTSGARYEQYF. The CDR3 bases are TGTGCCAGCAGACACCTAACGAGCGGGGCTCGCTACGAGCAGTACTTC.

V and J are TRBV5-1 and TRBJ2-2; TRBD2 agrees at 13 bases. Germline V gene sequence: CDR1 SGHRS, CDR2 YFSETQ. The CDR3 has 15 residues. V lost 6 bases to trimming and J lost 6 bases; unmatched junction nucleotides: 5. CDR3 bases: TGCGCCAGCAATGGACTAGCGGGAGAGCCCGGGGAGCTGTTTTTT. Translating gives CASNGLAGEPGELFF.

This clonotype appeared a few times. This rearrangement joins TRBV18 to TRBJ2-3; the match to TRBD1 covers 9 bases. The length of the CDR3 is 16 residues. Germline CDR1 reads KGHSH; CDR2 reads LQKENI. Trimming at V came to 3 bases and at J to 5 bases, leaving 9 bases not matched to a gene. The CDR3: CASSPTGQGRGDTQYF. In nucleotides, the CDR3 is TGTGCCAGCTCACCGACGGGACAGGGCCGAGGAGATACGCAGTATTTT.

This clonotype was observed a few times. The CDR3 loop reads CASSPGQGKFQTQYF. CDR3 coding DNA: TGTGCCAGCTCACCGGGGCAGGGGAAGTTTCAGACCCAGTACTTC. V usage is TRBV18 and J usage is TRBJ2-5, with a possible D match to TRBD1 (6 bases). The V end was cut by 3 bases, the J end by 6 bases, with 17 bases between. The germline V gene has CDR1 KGHSH and CDR2 LQKENI. CDR3 length equals 15 residues.

The chain combines TRBV28 with TRBJ2-7; D is perhaps TRBD1 (6 bases). Between the trimmed V and J ends, which lost 3 bases and 1 base, there was a span of 19 bases. The germline gives CDR1 MDHEN, CDR2 SYDVKM. CDR3 size: 17 residues. In nucleotides, the CDR3 is TGTGCCAGCAGTTTCCTCGGACAGACCATAAGATCCTACGAGCAGTACTTC. It translates to CASSFLGQTIRSYEQYF. Full variable domain (rest looked up from reference TRBV28 and TRBJ2-7): DVKVTQSSRYLVKRTGEKVFLECVQDMDHENMFWYRQDPGLGLRLIYFSYDVKMKEKGDIPEGYSVSREKKERFSLILESASTNQTSMYLCASSFLGQTIRSYEQYFGPGTRLTVT.

To note about this clonotype: One end of the junction varies from germline; a read error may be responsible. The chain uses TRBV12-3 or TRBV12-4 and TRBJ2-2; 7 nucleotides align to TRBD1. The CDR3 covers 11 residues. The CDR3 nucleotides read TGTGCCAGCAGCAACTCAGGGGGGCTGTTTTTT. This gives the protein CASSNSGGLFF.

This chain connects TRBV10-3 to TRBJ2-3, with a possible D match to TRBD2 (6 bases). The CDR3 is 14 residues long. V shed 3 bases and J shed 5 bases, with 12 bases lying between them. Germline V lookup: CDR1 ENHRY, CDR2 SYGVKD. This CDR3 is CAISDGGVGDTQYF. The CDR3 region has the DNA TGTGCCATCAGTGACGGAGGGGTGGGAGATACGCAGTATTTT.

V is TRBV5-5 and J is TRBJ1-2, with D maybe TRBD1 (6 bases). The V end was cut by 0 bases, the J end by 1 base, with 13 bases between. The V gene's germline CDR1 is SGHKS and CDR2 YYEKEE (reference sequence). The CDR3 length is 16 residues. CDR3 nucleotide sequence: TGTGCCAGCAGCTTGGTACCGGGACACAGTAACTATGGCTACACCTTC. Its translation is CASSLVPGHSNYGYTF. Together with reference TRBV5-5 and TRBJ1-2, the CDR3 gives the full variable domain: DAGVTQSPTHLIKTRGQQVTLRCSPISGHKSVSWYQQVLGQGPQFIFQYYEKEERGRGNFPDRFSARQFPNYSSELNVNALLLGDSALYLCASSLVPGHSNYGYTFGSGTRLTVV.

This clonotype was seen a few times. The chain recombines TRBV10-3 with TRBJ2-7, with 9 nucleotides matching TRBD2. Per germline, CDR1 ENHRY and CDR2 SYGVKD. Unmatched junction bases numbered 12, after V lost 6 bases and J lost 3 bases. This CDR3 has 16 residues. The CDR3 nucleotides read TGTGCCATCAGGGGGGGGACTTATAGCGGGAGCTACGAGCAGTACTTC. It specifies CAIRGGTYSGSYEQYF.

The chain uses TRBV4-1 and TRBJ2-4, with 7 bases aligning to TRBD1. The DNA end favors TRBJ2-7, so the J call may be wrong. This CDR3 comprises 13 residues. Germline loops: CDR1 MGHRA, CDR2 YSYEKL. The CDR3 coding sequence is TGCGCCAGCAGGGTGAACAGGGGCGACGAGCAGTACTTC. The encoded protein is CASRVNRGDEQYF.

The DNA of the CDR3 is TGTGCCATCAGTGAGCGGGTCCCAGATACGCAGTATTTT. Encoded protein: CAISERVPDTQYF. The chain employs TRBV10-3 and TRBJ2-3; D not certain. The CDR3 consists of 13 residues. V was cut by 2 bases and J by 4 bases, with 7 bases left in between. The germline gives CDR1 ENHRY, CDR2 SYGVKD.

This clonotype was seen only a few times. The V gene is TRBV27, the J gene TRBJ2-7, with 10 bases matching TRBD2. Germline V gives CDR1 MNHEY, CDR2 SMNVEV (reference sequence). The CDR3 is made up of 16 amino acids. J gave up 5 bases and V 4 bases, and 11 bases lay outside the gene matches. The CDR3 sequence: CASSSLRASGRNEQYF. The CDR3 DNA is TGTGCCAGCAGTTCCTTGCGGGCTAGCGGGAGAAACGAGCAGTACTTC.

The rearrangement joins TRBV5-1 to TRBJ2-1, with D perhaps matching TRBD2 (6 bases). The J call could be wrong; TRBJ2-7 is a better fit for the DNA end. The CDR3 length is 13 residues. Germline values: CDR1 SGHRS, CDR2 YFSETQ. The CDR3 sequence is CASREGGDNEQYF. CDR3 DNA sequence: TGCGCCAGCAGGGAGGGCGGCGACAATGAGCAGTACTTC.

This clonotype was detected only a few times. In DNA form, the CDR3 reads TGTGCCAGCCTCGTGGGGGGACAGGGGGTATTAAGCAATCAGCCCCAGCATTTT. Amino acid sequence: CASLVGGQGVLSNQPQHF. The gene calls are TRBV28 and TRBJ1-5; TRBD1 matches at 11 bases. Germline loops: CDR1 MDHEN, CDR2 SYDVKM. J gave up 1 base and V 8 bases, and 13 bases lay outside the gene matches. The CDR3 spans 18 residues.